This T cell receptor beta chain was retrieved from a study of blood T cell repertoires in COVID-19 (dated by TCRdb to the early 2020s). A note on the overall study: Samples covering the acute and convalescent phases of COVID-19 were provided by collaborators in the United States, Italy and Spain. The material from the prospective study consisted of cDNA or gDNA derived from T cells, B-cell-depleted T cells, or PBMCs. Deeply sampled blood TCRbeta repertoires from subjects exposed to, actively infected with, or recovered from COVID-19 were included in the dataset. The repertoires were released in a freely available public database meant as a resource for research on the immune response to SARS-CoV-2. The samples were drawn from the first 160 participants of the ongoing ImmuneRACE study and from 950 to 1,500 subjects provided by 6 global collaborators. Sample metadata almost always included a de-identified subject ID, COVID-19 status, age in years and sex. HLA class I and class II types, where available, came from metadata supplied by the sample provider rather than from assay-based typing. What the work shows at the level of the full study, not this receptor alone: The quantity of clinical and demographic metadata differed by source and by participant and was supplied without curation.

V and J are trimmed by 4 bases and 12 bases, and the gene matches miss 13 bases of the junction. The germline V gene (reference sequence) supplies CDR1 SGHNT and CDR2 YYREEE. There are 15 amino acids in the CDR3, from cysteine to phenylalanine inclusive. The entry retains the CDR3 DNA only, 45 bases that are in frame from base 1. Comment on this clone: Its binding antigen is unknown. The input lacks base qualities; no much larger clone sits a single base away.

The immunoSEQ Assay, a bias-controlled multiplex PCR, was used to amplify TCRbeta CDR3 regions from genomic DNA. Turning to the authors' computational methods: The number of nucleated cells in each sample was estimated from the amplification of reference gene primers within the assay. To quantify the absolute abundance of each unique TCRbeta CDR3 rearrangement, sequence reads were collapsed and filtered. Productive Simpson clonality was computed per sample as the square root of Simpson's diversity index over productive rearrangements. Here the immuneACCESS table is served through TCRdb, limited to in-frame sequences with V and J called. Missing clones are a known gap in these copies; in checked studies unresolved V genes cover under half, and the rest lacks a known reason. The D gene and trimming were derived from the DNA, and the V and J assignments and clone size from that table. This sample holds some 70,000 clones; 81% were observed only once. The biggest ten clones account for around 0.83% of the sample.

The collaborating institutions used their own protocols to collect whole blood in K2EDTA tubes. Collaborator samples were shipped for TCRbeta analysis as frozen whole blood, isolated PBMCs, or DNA extracted from either sample type. The sequence links TRBV5-4 to TRBJ2-6, with 7 bases aligning to TRBD1. The TCR comes from a woman in her 70s with acute or convalescent COVID-19. Sequences were obtained from peripheral blood. CDR3 sequence: CASSQDSYRGSVLTF. The DNA is as follows: TGTGCCAGCAGCCAGGACTCTTACAGGGGCAGCGTCCTGACTTTC.